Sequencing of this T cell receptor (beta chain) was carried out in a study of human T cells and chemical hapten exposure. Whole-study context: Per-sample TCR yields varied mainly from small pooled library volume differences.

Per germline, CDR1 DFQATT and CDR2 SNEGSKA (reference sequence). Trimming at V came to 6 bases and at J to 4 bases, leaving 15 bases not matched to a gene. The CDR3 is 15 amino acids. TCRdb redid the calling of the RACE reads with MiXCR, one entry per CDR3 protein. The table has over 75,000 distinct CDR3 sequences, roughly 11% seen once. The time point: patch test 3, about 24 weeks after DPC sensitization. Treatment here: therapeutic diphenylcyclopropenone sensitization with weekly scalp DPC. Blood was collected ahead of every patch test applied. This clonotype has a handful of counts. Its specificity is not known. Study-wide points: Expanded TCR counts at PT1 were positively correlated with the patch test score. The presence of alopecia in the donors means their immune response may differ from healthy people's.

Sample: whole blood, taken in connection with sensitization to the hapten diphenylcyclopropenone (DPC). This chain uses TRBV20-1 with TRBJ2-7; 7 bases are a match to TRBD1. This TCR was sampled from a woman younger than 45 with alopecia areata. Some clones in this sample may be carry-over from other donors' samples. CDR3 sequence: CSAPWPPGQKYEQYV. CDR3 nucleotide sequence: TGCAGTGCCCCTTGGCCACCGGGACAGAAATACGAGCAGTACGTC.